Each of the 3 T cell receptor beta chains below was sequenced from the same sample in a study of radiotherapy plus CTLA-4 blockade in lung cancer. The method was immunoSEQ multiplex PCR; TCRdb's version includes in-frame clones alone and lacks a portion of them. Seen here are around 44,000 clones, 86% observed once, and the top ten hold roughly 17%. The starting material was peripheral blood, obtained from a patient treated with radiotherapy plus ipilimumab. These receptors all stem from a human donor with non-small cell lung cancer that progressed on radiotherapy plus ipilimumab. Some clones in this sample may be carry-over from other donors' samples.

V gene TRBV14 combines with J gene TRBJ2-3; the match to TRBD2 covers 12 bases. CDR1 and CDR2 (germline): SGHDN, FVKESK. The CDR3 totals 16 residues. V gave up 0 bases and J gave up 11 bases; unmatched junction bases: 9. CDR3 nucleotide sequence: TGTGCCAGCAGCCAAGATCTTGCTAGCGGGGGGGCTGGGCAGTATTTT. Translating gives CASSQDLASGGAGQYF.

The V gene is TRBV5-6, the J gene TRBJ1-2; 9 bases fit TRBD1. The CDR3 loop spans 12 amino acids. In germline, CDR1 is SGHDT, CDR2 YYEEEE. V shed 4 bases and J 8 bases; nucleotides not matched to a gene: 3. The DNA of the CDR3 is TGTGCCAGCAGCCCGGACAGGGGAGGCTACACCTTC. Amino acids: CASSPDRGGYTF.

This rearrangement joins TRBV5-1 to TRBJ2-6; D uncertain. The germline gives CDR1 SGHRS, CDR2 YFSETQ. CDR3 size: 17 residues. V shed 0 bases and J shed 0 bases, with 10 bases lying between them. The CDR3 loop reads CASSLEVYSSGANVLTF. The CDR3 nucleotides read TGCGCCAGCAGCTTGGAGGTTTACAGCTCTGGGGCCAACGTCCTGACTTTC.